The table lists the clone carrying this T cell receptor beta chain with a few counts. The antigen remains undetermined. This record comes from a study of cytomegalovirus exposure and HLA in healthy donors. Study-level results: Associated with HLA alleles at 0.05 false discovery rate in a later analysis were around 15,000 TCR beta sequences.

Trimming cost V 2 bases and J 3 bases, with 14 bases left between them. Germline V lookup: CDR1 MNHNY, CDR2 SVGAGI (reference sequence). This CDR3 contains 16 residues. The PCR ran on 60 Vbeta and 13 Jbeta primers. Only in-frame clones appear in the TCRdb table, and some are missing; sequencing was by immunoSEQ multiplex PCR. The sample records about 160,000 clones, more than 75% being singletons. The chain recombines TRBV6-6 with TRBJ1-5; D ambiguous. The clonotype comes from a man aged 18 to 30 in good health and CMV-seropositive. The sample taken for sequencing was PBMCs. The chain's CDR3 is CASSYGYGTDNQPQHF. CDR3 sequence (DNA): TGTGCCAGCAGTTACGGTTATGGAACAGACAATCAGCCCCAGCATTTT.